This paragraph reports one T cell receptor (beta chain). This sample is drawn from a study of technical replicates of blood from a few donors. V was pared by 4 bases and J by 4 bases, with 15 bases between. From germline, CDR1 is SGDLS and CDR2 YYNGEE. The length of the CDR3 is 16 residues. Sequenced by immunoSEQ multiplex PCR; TCRdb stores in-frame clones only, minus some. The data show 13,000 to 15,000 clones, approximately 81% seen once. The specimen was PBMCs. The receptor was isolated from a human donor in good health. This rearrangement joins TRBV9 to TRBJ2-6; D call uncertain. In DNA, the CDR3 is TGTGCCAGCAGCCGAGACGACACAGCCGGGGCCAACGTCCTGACTTTC. Translation: CASSRDDTAGANVLTF. Looking up the rest from reference TRBV9 and TRBJ2-6 gives the full variable domain: DSGVTQTPKHLITATGQRVTLRCSPRSGDLSVYWYQQSLDQGLQFLIQYYNGEERAKGNILERFSAQQFPDLHSELNLSSLELGDSALYFCASSRDDTAGANVLTFGAGSRLTVL.